The 10 T cell receptor beta chains presented below share a single source sample, sequenced in a study of T cells in Graves' hyperthyroidism and ophthalmopathy. RNA transcripts were the template for amplifying TCR beta CDR3 regions. TCR CDR3 regions were first amplified by RT-PCR with HTBI primers. TCRdb re-called the multiplex PCR reads with MiXCR, one entry per CDR3 protein. The sample contains approximately 400,000 distinct CDR3 sequences, 15% to 18% of which appear only once. Source material: blood. The source of these receptors is a woman aged 18-29 years with Graves' hyperthyroidism that later progressed to Graves' ophthalmopathy.

At least ten counts were recorded for this clonotype. This chain uses TRBV10-2 with TRBJ2-3; possibly TRBD2 for D (5 bases). The germline gives CDR1 WSHSY, CDR2 SAAADI. V was pared by 4 bases and J by 7 bases, with 9 bases between. There are 12 residues in the CDR3. CDR3 protein: CASSGTGNTQYF. In DNA, the CDR3 is TGCGCCAGCAGTGGGACTGGCAATACGCAGTATTTT.

This clonotype was seen many times. The J gene is TRBJ2-7, the V gene TRBV5-4; D may be TRBD1 (6 bases). V was pared by 4 bases and J by 0 bases, with 14 bases between. Germline CDR1 and CDR2: SGHNT and YYREEE (reference sequence). The CDR3 sequence is 15 residues long. Here the CDR3 reads CASSPGGGRSYEQYF. The CDR3 DNA reads as TGTGCCAGCAGCCCTGGGGGCGGGCGCTCCTACGAGCAGTACTTC.

At least ten counts were recorded for this clonotype. The rearrangement links TRBV7-3 to TRBJ2-7; a possible D gene is TRBD1 (7 bases). V was trimmed by 2 bases and J by 2 bases, leaving 13 bases between them. CDR1 and CDR2 (germline): SGHTA, FQGTGA. The CDR3 is 15 residues long. This CDR3 is CASSLGSRGAYEQYF. The CDR3 region has the DNA TGTGCCAGCAGCTTAGGTAGCAGGGGGGCCTACGAGCAGTACTTC.

This clonotype was recorded at least ten times. The rearrangement uses TRBV28 and TRBJ2-7; 7 bases are a match to TRBD1. The V gene's germline CDR1 is MDHEN and CDR2 SYDVKM. There are 13 residues in the CDR3. V lost 1 base to trimming and J lost 6 bases; unmatched junction nucleotides: 3. The CDR3 DNA sequence: TGTGCCAGCAGTTTATCGACAGGGAGCGAGCAGTACTTC. Residues: CASSLSTGSEQYF.

This clonotype was counted between two and nine times. This chain joins TRBV19 and TRBJ1-1; D unclear. The CDR3 loop spans 16 amino acids. Germline CDR1 and CDR2: LNHDA and SQIVND (reference sequence). V dropped 3 bases and J dropped 13 bases, with 27 bases sitting between them. The CDR3 here is CASSMLWTPTLVPGFF. The CDR3 nucleotides read TGTGCCAGTAGTATGCTCTGGACGCCCACGTTGGTTCCGGGTTTCTTT.

This clonotype was counted only a few times. The rearrangement links TRBV30 to TRBJ2-2; 10 bases fit TRBD2. CDR3 size: 16 residues. Germline V gives CDR1 GTSNPN, CDR2 SVGIG (reference sequence). V lost 2 bases, J lost 2 bases, and 5 bases stayed unmatched. The CDR3 DNA sequence: TGTGCCTGGAGTAGCGGGAGGGCCTTCAACACCGGGGAGCTGTTTTTT. Amino acids: CAWSSGRAFNTGELFF.

Of note for this clonotype: A much larger clone differs by one base, so this may be a read error. This sequence joins TRBV7-9 and TRBJ2-5, with D perhaps TRBD1 (5 bases). The CDR3 covers 15 residues. The germline gives CDR1 SEHNR, CDR2 FQNEAQ (reference sequence). V lost 5 bases, J lost 4 bases, and 17 bases lay in between. CDR3 region: CASSPGTGASETQYF. In DNA form, the CDR3 reads TGTGCCAGCAGCCCCGGAACAGGTGCATCAGAGACCCAGTACTTC. The full variable domain, with the rest looked up from reference TRBV7-9 and TRBJ2-5, is DTGVSQNPRHKITKRGQNVTFRCDPISEHNRLYWYRQTLGQGPEFLTYFQNEAQLEKSRLLSDRFSAERPKGSFSTLEIQRTEQGDSAMYLCASSPGTGASETQYFGPGTRLLVL.

This clonotype was seen repeatedly, ten times or more. V usage is TRBV3-1 and J usage is TRBJ1-5, with no clear D. V lost 2 bases and J lost 0, with 5 bases in between. The CDR3 is 14 amino acids. The germline V gene encodes CDR1 LGHDT and CDR2 YNNKEL (reference sequence). For the CDR3, the DNA is TGTGCCAGCAGCCAACGGTATAGCAATCAGCCCCAGCATTTT. This translates into CASSQRYSNQPQHF.

This clonotype turned up a few times. V is TRBV2 and J is TRBJ1-1; perhaps TRBD1 as D (5 bases). The V end was cut by 6 bases, the J end by 4 bases, with 18 bases between. This CDR3 has 15 residues. Germline loops: CDR1 SNHLY, CDR2 FYNNEI. The CDR3 is CASRDILGVATEAFF. For the CDR3, the DNA is TGTGCCAGCAGGGACATCTTGGGGGTAGCCACTGAAGCTTTCTTT.

This clonotype was seen repeatedly, ten times or more. The chain couples TRBV20-1 to TRBJ2-5; D gene ambiguous. The germline gives CDR1 DFQATT, CDR2 SNEGSKA (reference sequence). With 4 bases removed from V and 4 bases from J, the gap between germline ends came to 10 bases. There are 12 residues in the CDR3. The DNA for the CDR3 is TGCAGTGCTAATCTGGTAGGAGAGACCCAGTACTTC. It translates to CSANLVGETQYF.